This TCR beta chain was observed in a study of blood T cell repertoires in COVID-19. About the research overall: Spain, Italy and the United States supplied samples that represented acute and convalescent COVID-19.

Assay: immunoSEQ multiplex PCR; the TCRdb copy retains only in-frame clones and omits some. The sample records 200,000 or so clones, roughly 91% being singletons. The sample consisted of PBMCs or T cells enriched from blood (not recorded which). The clonotype was recovered from a man aged 30-40 years in a cohort exposed to, infected with or recovered from COVID-19 (not recorded which).

The CDR3 nucleotides are TGTGCCAGCAGCGTAGGGTCTGGCGGGTTCACCGGGGAGCTGTTTTTT. It encodes CASSVGSGGFTGELFF. J is TRBJ2-2 and V is TRBV9; D may be TRBD2 (5 bases). CDR1 is SGDLS, CDR2 YYNGEE, per germline. This CDR3 contains 16 residues. V lost 0 bases to trimming and J lost 4 bases, with 13 bases between them.